Listed below are T cell receptor beta chains from one sample, sequenced in a study of T cells in Graves' hyperthyroidism and ophthalmopathy. TCRdb ran MiXCR on the multiplex PCR reads and lists one entry per CDR3 protein. The repertoire holds about 700,000 distinct CDR3 sequences, with about 14% as singletons. Specimen: blood. The receptors stem from a woman aged 18-29 years with Graves' hyperthyroidism. Both conserved end residues are part of each CDR3. A D gene is named only where the DNA matches it firmly. A clone size is listed for some rows: how often the clone was seen (once, few, many), or a class if it is expanded.

>.|.|TRBJ1-2|TRBV6-2/TRBV6-3
CASSYRSRANYGYTF
TGTGCCAGCAGTTATCGGAGCAGGGCTAACTATGGCTACACCTTC
>.|many|TRBJ2-5|TRBV11-3
CASRPRDQETQYF
TGTGCCAGCAGGCCGCGGGACCAAGAGACCCAGTACTTC
>TRBD2|many|TRBJ2-1|TRBV7-9
CASSFRLAGSLGNEQFF
TGTGCCAGCAGCTTCCGACTAGCGGGATCCCTGGGCAATGAGCAGTTCTTC
>.|few|TRBJ1-4|TRBV12-3/TRBV12-4
CASSSVDEKLFF
TGTGCCAGCAGTTCAGTTGATGAAAAACTGTTTTTT
>TRBD2|many|TRBJ2-5|TRBV2
CASRRSGAQETQYF
TGTGCCAGCAGGCGGAGCGGGGCCCAAGAGACCCAGTACTTC
>TRBD1|many|TRBJ1-1|TRBV7-3
CASSLWGTGAAFF
TGTGCCAGCAGCTTATGGGGGACAGGAGCAGCTTTCTTT
>TRBD2|.|TRBJ2-1|TRBV6-2/TRBV6-3
CASSRPAAPRTSGSLNEQFF
TGTGCCAGCAGCCGTCCCGCCGCTCCCCGGACTAGCGGGAGTTTGAATGAGCAGTTCTTC
>TRBD2|.|TRBJ2-7|TRBV20-1
CSATPGLAYEQYF
TGCAGTGCCACACCGGGACTAGCATACGAGCAGTACTTC
>TRBD2|.|TRBJ2-2|TRBV27
CASSLAGVPNTGELFF
TGTGCCAGCAGTCTAGCGGGGGTACCGAACACCGGGGAGCTGTTTTTT
>TRBD1|few|TRBJ1-2|TRBV2
CASSLSGKGQGHGYTF
TGTGCCAGCAGTTTAAGTGGAAAAGGACAGGGACATGGCTACACCTTC
>TRBD1|many|TRBJ2-7|TRBV7-8
CASSLVRGQTYEQYF
TGTGCCAGCAGCTTAGTTAGGGGACAGACTTACGAGCAGTACTTC
>.|many|TRBJ1-1|TRBV28
CASRPGRYTEAFF
TGTGCCAGCAGACCTGGGAGGTATACTGAAGCTTTCTTT
>TRBD2|.|TRBJ2-1|TRBV6-1
CASSYEREGKEFF
TGTGCCAGCAGTTATGAGAGGGAGGGGAAGGAGTTCTTC
>.|many|TRBJ2-1|TRBV12-3/TRBV12-4
CASSLPSSYNEQFF
TGTGCCAGCAGTTTACCGAGCTCCTACAATGAGCAGTTCTTC
>.|many|TRBJ1-1|TRBV7-2
CATRQWDGTTEAFF
TGTGCCACCCGCCAGTGGGACGGAACCACTGAAGCTTTCTTT
>.|.|TRBJ1-6|TRBV19
CASSSDQTNSPLHF
TGTGCCAGTAGCTCGGACCAGACGAATTCACCCCTCCACTTT